This T cell receptor beta chain was obtained from a study of blood T cell repertoires in COVID-19. About the study: The United States, Italy and Spain supplied acute and convalescent COVID-19 samples.

In the authors' workflow: Estimation of nucleated cell counts relied on the amplification of reference gene primers. The protocol was immunoSEQ multiplex PCR, while the TCRdb copy is restricted to in-frame clones and leaves out a portion. That table furnishes V, J and clone size, whereas the DNA furnished D and trimming. The table lists 140,000 to 150,000 clones, approximately 85% of them singletons. The germline V gene has CDR1 KGHSH and CDR2 LQKENI. The CDR3 length is 14 residues. Trimming stripped 7 bases from V and 0 bases from J, with 12 bases between. This clone was seen just once. The TCR was taken from an older man with acute or convalescent COVID-19. Specimen: peripheral blood. The chain carries TRBV18 and TRBJ1-1, with a weak D call TRBD1 (5 bases). The CDR3 region has the DNA TGTGCCAGCTGCCGTGGGGCGATGAACACTGAAGCTTTCTTT. It specifies CASCRGAMNTEAFF.